This note documents a single T cell receptor beta chain sequence. This entry comes from a study of blood T cell repertoires in COVID-19. Clones were sequenced by immunoSEQ multiplex PCR, and TCRdb holds only the in-frame ones, with some missing. The sample records 250,000 to 350,000 clones, just under 90% being singletons. Germline CDR1 reads MDHEN; CDR2 reads SYDVKM. The CDR3 totals 15 residues. V lost 1 base, J lost 4 bases, and 5 bases stayed unmatched. Sequencing used PBMCs or T cells enriched from blood (not recorded which). The clonotype comes from a woman in her fifties or sixties who had been exposed to COVID-19. This chain uses TRBV28 with TRBJ2-5, with TRBD1 identical over 8 bases. The CDR3 DNA sequence: TGTGCCAGCAGTTTATCAGGACAGGGAGGAGAGACCCAGTACTTC. It is translated as CASSLSGQGGETQYF.